These 14 T cell receptor beta chains were sequenced from one sample in a study of shared clonotypes between healthy human individuals. Profiled with immunoSEQ multiplex PCR; TCRdb holds only in-frame clones, not every one. This table holds about 2.4 million clones, 90% to 95% found once. The sample comprised naive CD4+ T cells from PBMCs. Subset of the sample: CD45RA+ positively selected. These receptors were taken from a man younger than 30 in good health. Some clones in this sample may be carry-over from other donors' samples.

This CDR3 is CASSYSPRSNQPQHF. Written as DNA, the CDR3 is TGTGCCAGCAGTTACTCCCCCCGTAGCAATCAGCCCCAGCATTTT. The rearrangement joins TRBV6-6 to TRBJ1-5; no firm D call. Germline V gene lookup returns CDR1 MNHNY and CDR2 SVGAGI (reference sequence). This CDR3 spans 15 amino acids. Trimming shortened V by 0 bases and J by 0 bases, and 6 bases separated the two germline ends.

The chain employs TRBV27 and TRBJ1-1, with D possibly being TRBD1 (5 bases). CDR1 is MNHEY and CDR2 is SMNVEV in the germline V gene (reference sequence). The CDR3 contains 14 residues. Trimming cost V 6 bases and J 2 bases, with 13 bases left between them. The CDR3 sequence is CASRGPGRNTEAFF. The CDR3 nucleotides read TGTGCCAGCAGGGGGCCAGGGAGAAACACTGAAGCTTTCTTT.

This clone was detected once. V is TRBV6-6 and J is TRBJ1-1; D ambiguous. CDR1 and CDR2 from the germline V gene are MNHNY and SVGAGI (reference sequence). Trimming left V 6 bases short and J 1 base short, with 9 bases between. This CDR3 spans 13 amino acids. As DNA, the CDR3 is TGTGCCAGCAGCTCCAGTGGGAACACTGAAGCTTTCTTT. It codes for CASSSSGNTEAFF.

V usage is TRBV6-5 and J usage is TRBJ2-7; tentatively, D is TRBD2 (6 bases). Germline CDR1 MNHEY, CDR2 SVGAGI. This CDR3 comprises 15 residues. V lost 0 bases and J lost 2, with 11 bases in between. CDR3 region: CASSYSHAGPYEQYF. The CDR3 nucleotides read TGTGCCAGCAGTTACTCCCACGCGGGGCCCTACGAGCAGTACTTC.

The rearrangement uses TRBV19 and TRBJ1-1; D unresolved. The ends were cut back, 2 bases at V and 0 bases at J, with 13 bases in the middle. The germline V gene encodes CDR1 LNHDA and CDR2 SQIVND (reference sequence). The CDR3 is 16 amino acids. CDR3 sequence: CASSISVERLNTEAFF. The CDR3 bases are TGTGCCAGTAGTATATCAGTGGAAAGGCTGAACACTGAAGCTTTCTTT.

The chain employs TRBV5-6 and TRBJ1-3; D uncertain. Trimming shortened V by 0 bases and J by 2 bases, and 6 bases separated the two germline ends. CDR1 SGHDT and CDR2 YYEEEE come from the germline V gene. The CDR3 consists of 14 residues. The CDR3 coding sequence is TGTGCCAGCAGCTTGGTGCAGGCTGGAAACACCATATATTTT. Residues: CASSLVQAGNTIYF.

The V gene is TRBV11-1, the J gene TRBJ2-2, with D possibly TRBD2 on 5 matching bases. Germline assignment: CDR1 SGHAT and CDR2 FQDESV (reference sequence). The CDR3 spans 15 residues. Deletions cut 2 bases from V and 3 bases from J, with 10 bases between. CDR3 sequence (DNA): TGTGCCAGCAGCTTAAACCGGGGTGACACCGGGGAGCTGTTTTTT. Protein sequence: CASSLNRGDTGELFF.

The chain couples TRBV7-3 to TRBJ2-1; 14 positions agree with TRBD2. Looked up from germline, CDR1 is SGHTA and CDR2 is FQGTGA. This CDR3 spans 17 amino acids. The V and J ends lost 6 bases and 5 bases, in that order; junction bases with no gene match: 9. The CDR3 sequence: CASSLEPTSGRDNEQFF. CDR3 in DNA: TGTGCCAGCAGTCTTGAACCGACTAGCGGGAGGGACAATGAGCAGTTCTTC.

V gene TRBV5-1 combines with J gene TRBJ1-4; D gene unclear. Deletions cut 7 bases from V and 0 bases from J, with 10 bases between. The germline V gene encodes CDR1 SGHRS and CDR2 YFSETQ. This CDR3 spans 14 amino acids. CDR3 protein: CASRRLSTNEKLFF. The CDR3 DNA is TGCGCCAGCCGGCGGCTTTCAACTAATGAAAAACTGTTTTTT.

Note on this clone: At the DNA level, this CDR3 is encoded by other sequences in the same sample as well. The V call is TRBV9, the J call TRBJ2-1, with 8 bases identical to TRBD2. The germline V gene has CDR1 SGDLS and CDR2 YYNGEE. Trimming took 2 bases from V and 1 from J; bases not matched to a gene: 2. The CDR3 is made up of 15 amino acids. CDR3 coding DNA: TGTGCCAGCAGCGTGAGCGGGAGTTCCTACAATGAGCAGTTCTTC. Amino acids: CASSVSGSSYNEQFF.

The genes are TRBV28 and TRBJ1-1; D gene unclear. The CDR3 is 14 amino acids. The V gene's germline CDR1 is MDHEN and CDR2 SYDVKM. Trimming cost V 5 bases and J 1 base, with 11 bases left between them. CDR3 DNA: TGTGCCAGCAGTCACGGACTGCCGAACACTGAAGCTTTCTTT. Residues: CASSHGLPNTEAFF.

The chain links TRBV27 to TRBJ2-6, with D uncertain. The ends were cut back, 4 bases at V and 0 bases at J, with 7 bases in the middle. The CDR3 sequence is 15 residues long. Germline loops: CDR1 MNHEY, CDR2 SMNVEV (reference sequence). The DNA for the CDR3 is TGTGCCAGCAGTTCGTGGAGCTCTGGGGCCAACGTCCTGACTTTC. Encoded protein: CASSSWSSGANVLTF.

This clone was seen only a few times. The same CDR3 arises from other DNA sequences in this sample as well. The genes are TRBV2 and TRBJ1-5; 8 bases agree with TRBD1. J gave up 4 bases and V 8 bases, and 4 bases lay outside the gene matches. This CDR3 contains 13 residues. Germline V lookup: CDR1 SNHLY, CDR2 FYNNEI. The CDR3 protein is CASAGQGNQPQHF. CDR3 in DNA: TGTGCCAGCGCCGGACAGGGTAATCAGCCCCAGCATTTT.

The gene calls are TRBV7-8 and TRBJ1-3; the match to TRBD1 covers 8 bases. The V gene end was trimmed by 4 bases and the J gene end by 0 bases; junction bases not matched to a gene: 8. The length of the CDR3 is 17 residues. Germline V gives CDR1 SGHVS, CDR2 FQNEAQ. The CDR3 reads CASSSTGQGNSGNTIYF. Here the CDR3 DNA reads TGTGCCAGCAGCTCCACTGGACAGGGCAACTCTGGAAACACCATATATTTT.